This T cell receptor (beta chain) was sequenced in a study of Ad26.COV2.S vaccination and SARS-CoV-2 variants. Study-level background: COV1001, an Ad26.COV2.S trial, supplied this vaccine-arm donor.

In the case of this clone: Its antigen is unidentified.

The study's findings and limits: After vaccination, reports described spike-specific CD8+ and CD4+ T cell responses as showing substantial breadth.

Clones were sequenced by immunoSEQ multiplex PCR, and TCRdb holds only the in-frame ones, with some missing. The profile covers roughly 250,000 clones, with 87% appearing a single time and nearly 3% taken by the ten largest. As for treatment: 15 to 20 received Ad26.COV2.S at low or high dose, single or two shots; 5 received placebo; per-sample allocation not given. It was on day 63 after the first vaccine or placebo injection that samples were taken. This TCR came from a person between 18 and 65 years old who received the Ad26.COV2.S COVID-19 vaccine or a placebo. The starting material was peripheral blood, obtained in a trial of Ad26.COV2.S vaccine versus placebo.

In nucleotides, the CDR3 is TGTGCCAGCAGTTACAGGGCAGCGTACAATGAGCAGTTCTTC. It is translated as CASSYRAAYNEQFF. The chain recombines TRBV6-2 or TRBV6-3 with TRBJ2-1, with D hard to call. The CDR3 runs 14 residues. V lost 2 bases and J lost 4, with 9 bases in between. The germline V gene encodes CDR1 MNHEY and CDR2 SVGEGT.